These T cell receptor beta chains were read from a single sample in a study of blood T cell repertoires in COVID-19. Repertoires were generated with immunoSEQ multiplex PCR, while TCRdb's copy carries only in-frame clones and drops some. This sample yields a few hundred thousand clones, of which over 75% are seen a single time; 4.4% belongs to the top ten. The sequencing input was peripheral blood. The receptor set was obtained from a man in his forties or fifties with acute or convalescent COVID-19. CDR3s leave out the opening cysteine and the closing phenylalanine or tryptophan. Each record gives: J gene, clone size, V gene, CDR3 protein. Not all rows give a size; the values are once, few, many and, for expanded clones, a class.

TRBJ1-5 NA TRBV5-8 ASSWGQDLSNQPQH
TRBJ2-7 few TRBV6-5 ASSYGQGSSYEQY
TRBJ2-1 NA TRBV25-1 ASSAPRQASSYNEQF
TRBJ2-1 NA TRBV5-1 ASSFGGGTNNEQF
TRBJ1-1 once TRBV6-5 ASSPGGGTEAF
TRBJ1-5 NA TRBV7-8 ASSLAAGTVQPQH
TRBJ1-5 NA TRBV7-2 ASSLGQGEPQH
TRBJ2-1 NA TRBV2 ASKGGDTYNEQF
TRBJ2-7 NA TRBV7-2 ASSSVTSGIYEQY
TRBJ2-1 NA TRBV6-5 ASSYSKLAGQDEQF
TRBJ1-2 NA TRBV18 ASSLLGTGAVDYGYT
TRBJ1-2 few TRBV3-1/TRBV3-2 ASSLWTGGGYT
TRBJ1-4 NA TRBV4-1 ASSQPQDRGRQLSNEKLF
TRBJ1-1 NA TRBV2 ASSGDRGHEAF
TRBJ1-3 NA TRBV29-1 SAGTVSGNTIY
TRBJ2-1 NA TRBV2 ASKVTGIPGNEQF
TRBJ2-2 NA TRBV6-2/TRBV6-3 ASSYIRTNTGELF
TRBJ1-5 few TRBV18 ASRTGMDQPQH
TRBJ1-5 many TRBV4-2 ASSQDRGTGDQPQH
TRBJ1-1 NA TRBV19 ASMAATEAF
TRBJ2-3 NA TRBV5-1 ASSLEGANTQY
TRBJ1-5 few TRBV19 ASMDRGHFSDQPQH
TRBJ1-5 NA TRBV6-5 ASNIPGLNQPQH
TRBJ2-7 NA TRBV3-1/TRBV3-2 ASSQFARSGEEQYEQY
TRBJ1-1 NA TRBV9 ASSVRGTLNTEAF
TRBJ1-2 NA TRBV9 ASTGGADYGYT
TRBJ1-5 NA TRBV2 ASSKTGSGQPQH
TRBJ1-1 NA TRBV9 ASSAQTDRTEAF
TRBJ1-2 NA TRBV29-1 SVARDRELYGYT